One sample yielded the 27 T cell receptor beta chains listed below, sequenced in a study of blood T cells in healthy people across ages. Alongside a J-beta primer mix, a sample-barcoded 5' primer served in a second PCR lasting about 6 to 11 cycles. TCRdb redid the calling of the 5' RACE reads with MiXCR, one entry per CDR3 protein. The sample includes some 800,000 distinct CDR3 sequences, around 25% of them seen just once. These data also formed part of another study, on T cells of mothers and their children.

The sequenced sample consisted of blood. All receptors derive from a boy aged 5-17 years in good health.

This clonotype has more than one count but fewer than ten. The chain has TRBV12-3 or TRBV12-4 and TRBJ2-5; D ambiguous. The J call could be wrong; TRBJ2-1 is a better fit for the DNA end. The CDR3 contains 12 residues. The CDR3 sequence is CASSSGRGEQFF. The CDR3 nucleotides are TGTGCCAGCAGTTCAGGCCGTGGCGAGCAGTTCTTC.

This clonotype was counted only a few times. The rearrangement links TRBV6-6 to TRBJ1-2; the match to TRBD1 covers 7 bases. The CDR3 is 16 residues long. Germline V gene lookup returns CDR1 MNHNY and CDR2 SVGAGI (reference sequence). J was trimmed by 6 bases and V by 7 bases; bases with no gene match: 17. The CDR3 nucleotides read TGTGCCAGCAATTCATGGACAGGAATAAGTCAGGATGGCTACACCTTC. Translation gives CASNSWTGISQDGYTF.

The rearrangement links TRBV27 to TRBJ2-2; D call uncertain. The CDR3 runs to 12 residues. V lost 8 bases and J 1 base, leaving 5 bases between the germline ends. Germline V gene data show CDR1 as MNHEY and CDR2 as SMNVEV (reference sequence). The CDR3 DNA is TGTGCCAGCGGGAAGAACACCGGGGAGCTGTTTTTT. Its protein is CASGKNTGELFF.

This clonotype was detected only a few times. The chain uses TRBV27 and TRBJ2-2; maybe TRBD1 (5 bases). The V end was cut by 3 bases, the J end by 5 bases, with 7 bases between. Germline CDR1 reads MNHEY; CDR2 reads SMNVEV (reference sequence). The CDR3 consists of 13 residues. Written as DNA, the CDR3 is TGTGCCAGCAGTTTCAGGGCGACCGGGGAGCTGTTTTTT. Residues: CASSFRATGELFF.

This clonotype was seen more than once but under ten times. The rearrangement uses TRBV7-9 and TRBJ1-3, with a weak D call TRBD1 (6 bases). This CDR3 spans 15 amino acids. Trimming shortened V by 3 bases and J by 2 bases, and 11 bases separated the two germline ends. Germline V lookup: CDR1 SEHNR, CDR2 FQNEAQ (reference sequence). CDR3 nucleotide sequence: TGTGCCAGCAGCTTCCCGGGACATCCTGGAAACACCATATATTTT. Amino acids: CASSFPGHPGNTIYF.

The chain joins TRBV7-9 to TRBJ2-7; D call uncertain. CDR3 length equals 12 residues. The V and J ends lost 4 bases and 3 bases respectively, with 7 bases between them. Per the germline V gene, CDR1 is SEHNR and CDR2 is FQNEAQ (reference sequence). The CDR3 is CASSSDFYEQYF. CDR3 bases: TGTGCCAGCAGCTCTGACTTCTACGAGCAGTACTTC.

The gene calls are TRBV7-3 and TRBJ2-1; 13 positions agree with TRBD2. Germline CDR1 is SGHTA and CDR2 is FQGTGA. J gave up 9 bases and V 5 bases, and 13 bases lay outside the gene matches. This CDR3 has 17 residues. CDR3 loop: CASSPLDGLAGVGEQFF. In DNA form, the CDR3 reads TGTGCCAGCAGCCCTCTTGACGGACTAGCGGGAGTCGGTGAGCAGTTCTTC. The full variable domain, its missing parts supplied by reference TRBV7-3 and TRBJ2-1, is GAGVSQTPSNKVTEKGKYVELRCDPISGHTALYWYRQSLGQGPEFLIYFQGTGAADDSGLPNDRFFAVRPEGSVSTLKIQRTERGDSAVYLCASSPLDGLAGVGEQFFGPGTRLTVL.

The chain links TRBV6-1 to TRBJ2-7, with D perhaps TRBD1 (6 bases). The CDR3 runs 15 residues. Looked up from germline, CDR1 is MNHNS and CDR2 is SASEGT. V lost 1 base, J lost 1 base, and 11 bases lay in between. The CDR3 DNA is TGTGCCAGCAGTGAAGGACCGGACAGTTCCTACGAGCAGTACTTC. Amino acids: CASSEGPDSSYEQYF.

CDR3 residues: CSVGPQPDTQYF. CDR3 DNA sequence: TGCAGCGTTGGGCCCCAGCCAGATACGCAGTATTTT. The chain combines TRBV29-1 with TRBJ2-3; D unclear. The CDR3 is 12 residues long. Germline assignment: CDR1 SQVTM and CDR2 ANQGSEA. Between the trimmed V and J ends, which lost 4 bases and 4 bases, there was a span of 9 bases.

This clonotype was counted between two and nine times. This chain joins TRBV29-1 and TRBJ2-5; 10 nucleotides match TRBD1. The CDR3 loop spans 13 amino acids. Germline CDR1 and CDR2: SQVTM and ANQGSEA. The ends lost 6 bases at V and 2 bases at J; junction bases unmatched: 3. This chain's CDR3 is CSVRTGGQETQYF. For the CDR3, the DNA is TGCAGCGTACGGACAGGGGGACAAGAGACCCAGTACTTC.

This clonotype has just a few counts. The chain recombines TRBV6-4 with TRBJ2-5; D not certain. The V and J ends lost 11 bases and 3 bases respectively, with 19 bases between them. CDR3 length: 14 residues. The germline V gene has CDR1 MRHNA and CDR2 SNTAGT. For the CDR3, the DNA is TGTGCCGGAACCCCCCCCGTGGTAGAAGAGACCCAGTACTTC. Translating gives CAGTPPVVEETQYF.

The V call is TRBV5-1, the J call TRBJ1-4; the D is unclear. V shed 0 bases and J shed 8 bases, with 11 bases lying between them. The CDR3 extends over 14 amino acids. CDR1 is SGHRS, CDR2 YFSETQ, per germline. CDR3 in DNA: TGCGCCAGCAGCTTGGATACGGTTAAGGAAAAACTGTTTTTT. Its translation: CASSLDTVKEKLFF.

The sample holds a few counts of this clonotype. V and J are TRBV25-1 and TRBJ1-4; D might be TRBD1 (6 bases). CDR3 length: 15 amino acids. With 1 base removed from V and 4 bases from J, the gap between germline ends came to 10 bases. Germline CDR1 reads MGHDK; CDR2 reads SYGVNS. This chain's CDR3 is CASSESVRGNEKLFF. The DNA of the CDR3 is TGTGCCAGCAGTGAATCAGTCAGGGGTAATGAAAAACTGTTTTTT.

The gene calls are TRBV28 and TRBJ2-7, with D tentatively TRBD2 (6 bases). The CDR3 is 16 amino acids. The germline gives CDR1 MDHEN, CDR2 SYDVKM. V gave up 6 bases and J gave up 0 bases, with 18 bases separating them. The CDR3 reads CASSRLGADLSYEQYF. The CDR3 nucleotides read TGTGCCAGCAGCAGACTAGGGGCGGACCTCTCCTACGAGCAGTACTTC.

This clonotype came up a few times. Written as DNA, the CDR3 is TGCAGTGCTAGTGCCTCGCGGGGCTCCTACGAGCAGTACTTC. Translated, it gives CSASASRGSYEQYF. The chain recombines TRBV20-1 with TRBJ2-1; a weak D match, TRBD2 (6 bases). The end of the DNA is better explained by TRBJ2-7, so the J call may be wrong. Germline CDR1 is DFQATT and CDR2 is SNEGSKA (reference sequence). The CDR3 runs to 14 residues.

This chain uses TRBV7-6 with TRBJ2-7, with D unclear. V lost 2 bases and J lost 3, with 8 bases in between. The germline CDR1 and CDR2 sequences are SGHVS and FNYEAQ. CDR3 length: 13 residues. The CDR3 region is CASSLSLNYEQYF. CDR3 in DNA: TGTGCCAGCAGCTTATCTCTAAACTACGAGCAGTACTTC.

This clonotype occurred a few times. V usage is TRBV28 and J usage is TRBJ2-5; 14 bases agree with TRBD2. V was clipped by 2 bases and J by 3 bases; unmatched bases: 11. The length of the CDR3 is 19 residues. Germline lookup yields CDR1 MDHEN and CDR2 SYDVKM. CDR3 sequence (DNA): TGTGCCAGCAGTTTAACGCTCCTGACTAGCGGGAGGGCCAAAGAGACCCAGTACTTC. It codes for CASSLTLLTSGRAKETQYF.

The chain couples TRBV6-1 to TRBJ2-5; D may be TRBD1 (5 bases). V lost 3 bases to trimming and J lost 2 bases, with 10 bases between them. The CDR3 is 14 amino acids. From germline, CDR1 is MNHNS and CDR2 SASEGT. In DNA form, the CDR3 reads TGTGCCAGCAGTGAGGACACTCTACAAGAGACCCAGTACTTC. Protein: CASSEDTLQETQYF.

The V gene is TRBV20-1, the J gene TRBJ1-2; TRBD1 agrees at 12 bases. Trimming at V came to 5 bases and at J to 4 bases, leaving 5 bases not matched to a gene. The CDR3 consists of 14 residues. Germline loops: CDR1 DFQATT, CDR2 SNEGSKA (reference sequence). The CDR3 here is CSASRDRGLYGYTF. CDR3 coding DNA: TGCAGTGCTTCTCGGGACAGGGGGCTCTATGGCTACACCTTC.

This clonotype was observed a handful of times. CDR3 sequence: CASASREWLAGNEQFF. The DNA of the CDR3 is TGTGCCAGCGCATCGCGAGAGTGGCTAGCGGGCAATGAGCAGTTCTTC. V gene TRBV18 combines with J gene TRBJ2-1, with 8 bases identical to TRBD2. The CDR3 runs 16 residues. With V trimmed by 8 bases and J by 6 bases, 15 bases remained unmatched. The germline V gene has CDR1 KGHSH and CDR2 LQKENI.

This clonotype came up once. The V call is TRBV20-1, the J call TRBJ2-7; the match to TRBD2 covers 7 bases. The CDR3 contains 13 residues. Per germline, CDR1 DFQATT and CDR2 SNEGSKA (reference sequence). CDR3 in DNA: TGCGCTAGAGGAACTAGCGCGACTTACGAGCAGTACTTC. This encodes CARGTSATYEQYF.

V is TRBV5-1 and J is TRBJ1-4, with TRBD1 as a possible D gene (5 bases). Per the germline V gene, CDR1 is SGHRS and CDR2 is YFSETQ. Trimming pared 0 bases from V and 7 bases from J, leaving 13 bases between. This CDR3 spans 15 amino acids. As DNA, the CDR3 is TGCGCCAGCAGCTTGGCCACAGGTGGAGGTGAAAAACTGTTTTTT. This translates into CASSLATGGGEKLFF.

The chain uses TRBV3-1 and TRBJ2-7, with 7 bases aligning to TRBD2. Trimming took 0 bases from V and 0 from J; bases not matched to a gene: 8. The germline V gene has CDR1 LGHDT and CDR2 YNNKEL (reference sequence). This CDR3 contains 17 residues. DNA of the CDR3: TGTGCCAGCAGCCAAGATCCCCCGGGAGGTTACTCCTACGAGCAGTACTTC. Translated: CASSQDPPGGYSYEQYF.

This clonotype was recorded many times. This chain connects TRBV10-3 to TRBJ2-5; 7 positions match TRBD2. This CDR3 is built from 14 residues. The ends lost 3 bases at V and 5 bases at J; junction bases unmatched: 6. The germline V gene encodes CDR1 ENHRY and CDR2 SYGVKD. In DNA, the CDR3 is TGTGCCATCAGTGACGGGACTACCGGGGAGACCCAGTACTTC. Amino acid sequence: CAISDGTTGETQYF.

This clonotype has just a few counts. The J gene is TRBJ2-5, the V gene TRBV24-1; a possible D gene is TRBD2 (5 bases). The assigned J gene may be wrong: the sequence end matches TRBJ2-1 better. CDR3 length equals 15 residues. Germline V gene lookup returns CDR1 KGHDR and CDR2 SFDVKD. The CDR3 loop reads CATSDLPGIATEQFF. CDR3 bases: TGTGCCACCAGTGATCTTCCGGGAATTGCAACTGAGCAGTTCTTC.

The chain links TRBV3-1 to TRBJ2-2; possibly TRBD2 for D (6 bases). V gave up 4 bases and J gave up 4 bases, with 13 bases separating them. Germline V gives CDR1 LGHDT, CDR2 YNNKEL (reference sequence). CDR3 length equals 15 residues. The CDR3 loop is CASSLEQEGTGELFF. Written as DNA, the CDR3 is TGTGCCAGCAGCCTTGAGCAGGAGGGCACCGGGGAGCTGTTTTTT.

This sequence joins TRBV29-1 and TRBJ2-2; 8 positions agree with TRBD1. Germline CDR1 reads SQVTM; CDR2 reads ANQGSEA. Losses at the gene ends were 0 bases for V and 2 bases for J; bases not matched to a gene: 8. This CDR3 is 17 amino acids long. The CDR3 DNA is TGCAGCGTTGAAGATCGGGCGGCAGGGGGCAACACCGGGGAGCTGTTTTTT. The encoded protein is CSVEDRAAGGNTGELFF.